The clone carrying this T cell receptor (beta chain) was recorded once. The antigen is unknown. The record originates from a study of cytomegalovirus exposure and HLA in healthy donors. Study conclusions and caveats: While the bulk of TCR sequences proved rare, some public TCRs turned up in many donors.

The trim removed 3 bases at V and 3 bases at J, leaving 3 bases unmatched. This CDR3 region has 15 residues. Per germline, CDR1 SGDLS and CDR2 YYNGEE. 13 Jbeta primers and 60 Vbeta primers were used for the PCR. Produced via immunoSEQ multiplex PCR; TCRdb's table is partial and in-frame only. The repertoire holds about 140,000 clones, with 75% to 85% as singletons. Sequenced material: PBMCs. This chain uses TRBV9 with TRBJ2-5; TRBD2 aligns across 12 bases. The TCR comes from a woman aged 35 to 49 in good health and CMV-seropositive. The CDR3 loop is CASSARLAGEETQYF. CDR3 in DNA: TGTGCCAGCAGCGCGAGACTAGCGGGAGAAGAGACCCAGTACTTC.